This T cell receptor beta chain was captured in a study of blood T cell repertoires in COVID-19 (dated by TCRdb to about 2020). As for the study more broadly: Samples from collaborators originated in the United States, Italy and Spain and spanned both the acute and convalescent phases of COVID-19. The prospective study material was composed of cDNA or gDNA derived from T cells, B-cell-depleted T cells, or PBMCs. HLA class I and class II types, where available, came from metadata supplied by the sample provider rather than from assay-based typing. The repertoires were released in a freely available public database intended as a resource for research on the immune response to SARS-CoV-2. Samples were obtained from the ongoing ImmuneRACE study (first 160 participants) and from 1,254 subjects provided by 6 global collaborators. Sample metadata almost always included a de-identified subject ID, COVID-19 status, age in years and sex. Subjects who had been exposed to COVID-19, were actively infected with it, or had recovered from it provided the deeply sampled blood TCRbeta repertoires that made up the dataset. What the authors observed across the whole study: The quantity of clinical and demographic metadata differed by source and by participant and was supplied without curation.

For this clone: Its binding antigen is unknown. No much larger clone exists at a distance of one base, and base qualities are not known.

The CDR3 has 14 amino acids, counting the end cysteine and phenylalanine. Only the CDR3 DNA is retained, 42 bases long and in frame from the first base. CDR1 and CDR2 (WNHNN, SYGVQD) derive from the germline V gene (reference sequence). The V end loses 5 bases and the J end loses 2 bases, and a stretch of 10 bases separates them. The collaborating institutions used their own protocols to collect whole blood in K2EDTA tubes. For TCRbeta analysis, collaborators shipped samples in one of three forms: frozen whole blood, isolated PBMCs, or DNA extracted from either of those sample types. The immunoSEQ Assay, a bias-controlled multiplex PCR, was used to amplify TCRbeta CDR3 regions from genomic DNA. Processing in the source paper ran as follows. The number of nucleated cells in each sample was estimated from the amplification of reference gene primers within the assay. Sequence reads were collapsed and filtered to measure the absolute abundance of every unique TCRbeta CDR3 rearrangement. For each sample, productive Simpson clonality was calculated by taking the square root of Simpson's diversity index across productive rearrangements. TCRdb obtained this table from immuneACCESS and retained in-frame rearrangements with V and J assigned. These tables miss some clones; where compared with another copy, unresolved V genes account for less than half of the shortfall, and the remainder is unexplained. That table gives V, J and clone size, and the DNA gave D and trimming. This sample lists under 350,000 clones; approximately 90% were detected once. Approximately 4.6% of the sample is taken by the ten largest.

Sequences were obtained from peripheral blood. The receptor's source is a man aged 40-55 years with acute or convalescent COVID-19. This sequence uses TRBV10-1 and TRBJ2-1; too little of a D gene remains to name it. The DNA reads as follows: TGCGCCAGCAGTCCACAGTGGCCCTACAATGAGCAGTTCTTC. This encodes CASSPQWPYNEQFF.